A single sample is the source of the 11 T cell receptor beta chains below, sequenced in a study of blood T cells in healthy people across ages (dated by TCRdb to about 2015). Library preparation employed 5' RACE. Sequencer: Illumina HiSeq 2500. A second PCR of 7 to 11 cycles was performed with a sample-barcoded 5' primer and a J-beta primer mix. TCRdb's own reprocessing of the public reads used fastp at Q25 and MiXCR and kept productive beta chains. Rows merge per CDR3 protein into single entries with the most common DNA and genes. Across this sample there are over 600,000 distinct CDR3 sequences, with 46% seen only once. The top ten clones comprise 15% to 20% of the sample. Input material: blood. The receptors originated from an elderly man in good health.

There are a few counts of this clonotype. The chain joins TRBV7-6 to TRBJ2-5, with D uncertain. CDR3 length equals 15 residues. Trimming took 5 bases from V and 0 from J, leaving 13 bases between them. The germline V gene encodes CDR1 SGHVS and CDR2 FNYEAQ. Here the CDR3 DNA reads TGTGCCAGCAGCCTAAGGAGTGCGTACCAAGAGACCCAGTACTTC. This codes for CASSLRSAYQETQYF.

Points on this clonotype: This may come from a read error, since a much larger clone is one base off. The chain joins TRBV20-1 to TRBJ2-5; a weak D match, TRBD2 (6 bases). Germline values: CDR1 DFQATT, CDR2 SNEGSKA (reference sequence). The length of the CDR3 is 13 residues. The V end was cut by 3 bases, the J end by 5 bases, with 13 bases between. The CDR3 spells CSARRGGIETQYF. CDR3 nucleotides: TGCAGTGCTAGGAGGGGAGGTATCGAGACCCAGTACTTC.

This clonotype was detected only once. The rearrangement joins TRBV4-1 to TRBJ2-1; D may be TRBD1 (7 bases). Germline V gene lookup returns CDR1 MGHRA and CDR2 YSYEKL. The ends were cut back, 1 base at V and 10 bases at J, with 20 bases in the middle. CDR3 length: 16 residues. This chain's CDR3 is CASSQAPGGGSTEQFF. CDR3 coding DNA: TGCGCCAGCAGCCAAGCCCCCGGAGGGGGCTCTACAGAGCAGTTCTTC.

The V and J genes are TRBV12-3 or TRBV12-4 and TRBJ2-2; D is undetermined. This CDR3 spans 12 amino acids. The V and J ends lost 3 bases and 6 bases respectively, with 5 bases between them. The CDR3 DNA is TGTGCCAGCAGTTTTGGCTCCGGGGAGCTGTTTTTT. Its protein product is CASSFGSGELFF.

The chain is built from TRBV20-1 and TRBJ2-1, with TRBD2 identical over 14 bases. The CDR3 length is 16 residues. The V and J ends lost 6 bases and 9 bases, in that order; junction bases with no gene match: 13. Germline CDR1 and CDR2: DFQATT and SNEGSKA (reference sequence). As DNA, the CDR3 is TGCAGTGCCCAACGACCGGGACTAGCGGGAGCTGGTGAGCAGTTCTTC. Translating gives CSAQRPGLAGAGEQFF.

This clonotype was counted only a few times. This rearrangement joins TRBV27 to TRBJ2-5; the match to TRBD2 covers 9 bases. Germline V gene sequence: CDR1 MNHEY, CDR2 SMNVEV (reference sequence). The CDR3 consists of 16 residues. The trim removed 3 bases at V and 5 bases at J, leaving 10 bases unmatched. The CDR3 bases are TGTGCCAGCAGTTTGGTGATAGCGGGAGTCTATGAGACCCAGTACTTC. Its translation is CASSLVIAGVYETQYF.

The rearrangement uses TRBV7-2 and TRBJ2-1, with D possibly TRBD2 on 5 matching bases. V lost 1 base, J lost 5 bases, and 9 bases lay in between. Germline-derived CDR1 and CDR2 are SGHTA and FQGNSA. The CDR3 is made up of 14 amino acids. The CDR3: CASSLGTLHNEQFF. The CDR3 nucleotides are TGTGCCAGCAGCTTAGGGACTCTCCACAATGAGCAGTTCTTC.

The chain carries TRBV9 and TRBJ2-2, with 8 bases lining up with TRBD2. The CDR3 runs 16 residues. Trimming took 4 bases from V and 4 from J; bases not matched to a gene: 9. Looked up from germline, CDR1 is SGDLS and CDR2 is YYNGEE. CDR3 loop: CASSPTTGGSTGELFF. In nucleotides, the CDR3 is TGTGCCAGCAGCCCGACGACGGGAGGGAGCACCGGGGAGCTGTTTTTT.

This rearrangement joins TRBV20-1 to TRBJ2-7; D is undetermined. Per germline, CDR1 DFQATT and CDR2 SNEGSKA (reference sequence). CDR3 length: 13 amino acids. Trimming removed 5 bases at V and 6 bases at J, with 17 bases between. The CDR3, as DNA: TGCAGTGCTGGAACCACCGCGGTGGCCGAGCAGTACTTC. This encodes CSAGTTAVAEQYF.

The chain is built from TRBV20-1 and TRBJ1-1; D may be TRBD1 (5 bases). The CDR3 sequence is 14 residues long. Per germline, CDR1 DFQATT and CDR2 SNEGSKA (reference sequence). Trimming shortened V by 4 bases and J by 5 bases, and 17 bases separated the two germline ends. The chain's CDR3 is CSATDGGGRTEAFF. The DNA of the CDR3 is TGCAGTGCTACGGACGGGGGGGGTCGGACTGAAGCTTTCTTT.

The chain combines TRBV25-1 with TRBJ1-2; no reliable D call. CDR3 length: 13 residues. Trimming removed 4 bases at V and 3 bases at J, with 9 bases between. Germline values: CDR1 MGHDK, CDR2 SYGVNS. CDR3 protein: CASSVASHYGYTF. The CDR3 DNA reads TGTGCCAGCAGTGTCGCCAGCCACTATGGCTACACCTTC.